This entry lists 15 T cell receptor beta chains sequenced from one sample in a study of CD8 T cells in Susac syndrome. The RNA input was roughly 0.45 to 1 ug, and it was reverse transcribed with random hexamers. TCRdb re-derived calls from the immunoSEQ multiplex PCR reads in MiXCR, one entry per CDR3 protein. In the table there are roughly 180,000 distinct CDR3 sequences, approximately 95% of which are singletons. The sample comprised CD4+ T cells from PBMCs. These receptors came from a human donor with multiple sclerosis.

The rearrangement joins TRBV20-1 to TRBJ1-3; D is uncertain. This CDR3 has 14 amino acids. V lost 3 bases and J 3 bases, leaving 12 bases between the germline ends. CDR1 DFQATT and CDR2 SNEGSKA come from the germline V gene (reference sequence). The CDR3, as DNA: TGCAGTGCTAGGACGACTGATTATGGAAACACCATATATTTT. Residues: CSARTTDYGNTIYF.

This sequence joins TRBV5-6 and TRBJ2-7; D remains unclear. There are 14 residues in the CDR3. V was clipped by 4 bases and J by 2 bases, with 13 bases between them. Germline V gene data show CDR1 as SGHDT and CDR2 as YYEEEE. The CDR3 DNA follows: TGTGCCAGCAGCGTCACTACTCTGACCTACGAGCAGTACTTC. Residues: CASSVTTLTYEQYF.

The V and J genes are TRBV7-2 and TRBJ1-1; D uncertain. Germline V gene lookup returns CDR1 SGHTA and CDR2 FQGNSA. This CDR3 has 14 residues. Between the trimmed V and J ends, which lost 4 bases and 0 bases, there was a span of 9 bases. The CDR3 nucleotides read TGTGCCAGCAGCTCCCCGGCGCTGAACACTGAAGCTTTCTTT. This translates into CASSSPALNTEAFF.

The CDR3 reads CSAKSLGTGNQPQHF. CDR3 in DNA: TGCAGTGCTAAGAGCCTCGGGACAGGTAATCAGCCCCAGCATTTT. This chain uses TRBV20-1 with TRBJ1-5, with 8 bases lining up with TRBD1. The CDR3 sequence is 15 residues long. Germline V gives CDR1 DFQATT, CDR2 SNEGSKA (reference sequence). The junction had 9 bases not matched to a gene; V was cut back by 4 bases and J by 4 bases.

The chain couples TRBV5-1 to TRBJ2-3, with a possible D match to TRBD1 (6 bases). This CDR3 region has 15 residues. V lost 4 bases and J lost 2, with 14 bases in between. CDR1 is SGHRS, CDR2 YFSETQ, per germline. CDR3 sequence (DNA): TGCGCCAGCAGCGGAGGCAGGACAGCCACAGATACGCAGTATTTT. It yields the protein CASSGGRTATDTQYF.

V is TRBV20-1 and J is TRBJ2-7; D unresolved. Germline-derived CDR1 and CDR2 are DFQATT and SNEGSKA (reference sequence). V lost 1 base and J lost 2, with 6 bases in between. The CDR3 extends over 12 amino acids. The CDR3 sequence is CSARGPTYEQYF. The CDR3, as DNA: TGCAGTGCTAGAGGTCCTACCTACGAGCAGTACTTC.

The count of this clonotype is one. V gene TRBV18 combines with J gene TRBJ2-5; D might be TRBD2 (5 bases). V lost 2 bases to trimming and J lost 3 bases, with 16 bases between them. The germline V gene has CDR1 KGHSH and CDR2 LQKENI. The CDR3 covers 16 residues. CDR3 nucleotides: TGTGCCAGCTCACCAAGAGGCTCAGGACTCAAAGAGACCCAGTACTTC. Translated, it gives CASSPRGSGLKETQYF.

The rearrangement joins TRBV7-2 to TRBJ1-2; D uncertain. The germline CDR1 and CDR2 sequences are SGHTA and FQGNSA. The germline V and J ends were trimmed by 2 bases and 6 bases, with 10 bases remaining between them. The CDR3 consists of 13 residues. In DNA form, the CDR3 reads TGTGCCAGCAGCTTAACAAGGAGGGATGGCTACACCTTC. The encoded protein is CASSLTRRDGYTF.

The genes are TRBV5-1 and TRBJ2-5, with TRBD2 matching 9 bases. CDR3 length: 15 amino acids. The germline V gene has CDR1 SGHRS and CDR2 YFSETQ. J was trimmed by 4 bases and V by 3 bases; bases with no gene match: 7. The CDR3, as DNA: TGCGCCAGCAGCTCAGAGGGACTAGCAGGAGAGACCCAGTACTTC. Translated: CASSSEGLAGETQYF.

The rearrangement links TRBV4-3 to TRBJ2-7, with 8 positions matching TRBD2. J lost 3 bases, V lost 0 bases, and 13 bases had no gene match. This CDR3 spans 18 amino acids. Germline assignment: CDR1 LGHNA and CDR2 YSLEER. The CDR3 protein is CASSQDIRGSGTLYEQYF. The CDR3 DNA reads as TGCGCCAGCAGCCAAGATATTAGGGGTAGCGGGACACTCTACGAGCAGTACTTC.

The chain employs TRBV7-3 and TRBJ2-5; D is undetermined. Germline values: CDR1 SGHTA, CDR2 FQGTGA. V lost 4 bases to trimming and J lost 3 bases, with 9 bases between them. The CDR3 runs to 13 residues. Here the CDR3 reads CASSSVREETQYF. In DNA, the CDR3 is TGTGCCAGCAGCTCGGTCCGAGAAGAGACCCAGTACTTC.

The chain combines TRBV6-2 or TRBV6-3 with TRBJ2-2, with TRBD1 as a possible D gene (6 bases). Trimming removed 6 bases at V and 5 bases at J, with 19 bases between. CDR1 and CDR2 (germline): MNHEY, SVGEGT. The CDR3 has 16 amino acids. For the CDR3, the DNA is TGTGCCAGCAGCCCCGGACAGACCCAAGAGACCGGGGAGCTGTTTTTT. This codes for CASSPGQTQETGELFF.

This clonotype appeared a single time. The chain is built from TRBV28 and TRBJ2-3; TRBD2 aligns across 7 bases. J gave up 6 bases and V 6 bases, and 6 bases lay outside the gene matches. In germline, CDR1 is MDHEN, CDR2 SYDVKM. The CDR3 is 13 residues long. The CDR3 here is CASRWGGSDTQYF. CDR3 DNA sequence: TGTGCCAGCAGATGGGGGGGGTCGGATACGCAGTATTTT.

The chain joins TRBV7-2 to TRBJ2-1, with D possibly being TRBD2 (6 bases). In germline, CDR1 is SGHTA, CDR2 FQGNSA. V lost 5 bases and J 4 bases, leaving 12 bases between the germline ends. CDR3 length: 14 residues. Here the CDR3 DNA reads TGTGCCAGCAGCCCGCAGCGGGCTTACAATGAGCAGTTCTTC. Amino acids: CASSPQRAYNEQFF.

V usage is TRBV12-3 or TRBV12-4 and J usage is TRBJ2-2; D may correspond to TRBD1 or TRBD2 (5 bases each). V gave up 10 bases and J gave up 1 base, with 16 bases separating them. The CDR3 covers 15 residues. The chain's CDR3 is CAILLGRVNTGELFF. The DNA of the CDR3 is TGTGCCATTTTACTGGGACGCGTGAACACCGGGGAGCTGTTTTTT.